The 2 T cell receptor beta chains reported below all come from one sample, sequenced in a study of blood T cell repertoires in COVID-19. Clones were sequenced by immunoSEQ multiplex PCR, and TCRdb holds only the in-frame ones, with some missing. Here the sample spans 75,000 to 95,000 clones, 90% to 95% being singletons. The source material was peripheral blood. These receptors were collected from a man in his 60s with acute or convalescent COVID-19.

The V call is TRBV2, the J call TRBJ2-3; D is unresolved. Germline values: CDR1 SNHLY, CDR2 FYNNEI. Trimming removed 5 bases from V and 1 base from J, with 13 bases in between. The CDR3 totals 15 residues. The CDR3 loop reads CASSMAVVGTDTQYF. The CDR3 nucleotides read TGTGCCAGCAGTATGGCGGTAGTCGGCACAGATACGCAGTATTTT. The complete variable domain, with remaining parts taken from reference TRBV2 and TRBJ2-3, reads EPEVTQTPSHQVTQMGQEVILRCVPISNHLYFYWYRQILGQKVEFLVSFYNNEISEKSEIFDDQFSVERPDGSNFTLKIRSTKLEDSAMYFCASSMAVVGTDTQYFGPGTRLTVL.

The V call is TRBV5-1, the J call TRBJ1-2, with 8 bases matching TRBD1. The CDR3 sequence is 18 residues long. Germline-derived CDR1 and CDR2 are SGHRS and YFSETQ. V was pared by 2 bases and J by 0 bases, with 12 bases of the junction left unmatched. Here the CDR3 reads CASSLIKYRGFTNYGYTF. CDR3 bases: TGCGCCAGCAGCTTAATAAAATACAGGGGGTTTACTAACTATGGCTACACCTTC.